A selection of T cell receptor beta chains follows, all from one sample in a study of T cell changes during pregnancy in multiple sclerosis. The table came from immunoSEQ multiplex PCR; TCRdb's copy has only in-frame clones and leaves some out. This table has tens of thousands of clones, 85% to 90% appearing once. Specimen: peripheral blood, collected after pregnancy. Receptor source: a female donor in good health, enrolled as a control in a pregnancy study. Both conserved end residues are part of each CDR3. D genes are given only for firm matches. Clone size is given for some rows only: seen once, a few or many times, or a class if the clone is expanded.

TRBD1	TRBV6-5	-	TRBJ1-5	CASRSGGYSNQPQHF	TGTGCCAGCCGGTCAGGGGGCTATAGCAATCAGCCCCAGCATTTT
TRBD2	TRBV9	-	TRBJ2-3	CASSVGVAGGTDTQYF	TGTGCCAGCAGCGTAGGGGTTGCGGGAGGTACAGATACGCAGTATTTT
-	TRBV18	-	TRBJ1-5	CASSPYTNQPQHF	TGTGCCAGCTCACCATACACCAATCAGCCCCAGCATTTT
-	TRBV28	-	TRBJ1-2	CASSFMGGRSGGYTF	TGTGCCAGCAGTTTTATGGGGGGGCGCAGCGGTGGCTACACCTTC
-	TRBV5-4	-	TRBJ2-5	CASSLEPIQETQYF	TGTGCCAGCAGCTTGGAACCTATACAAGAGACCCAGTACTTC
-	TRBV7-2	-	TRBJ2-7	CASSPTRALSYEQYF	TGTGCCAGCAGCCCTACTAGGGCATTGAGCTACGAGCAGTACTTC
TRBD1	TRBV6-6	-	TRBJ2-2	CASSLNRGTGELFF	TGTGCCAGCAGTCTGAACAGGGGTACCGGGGAGCTGTTTTTT
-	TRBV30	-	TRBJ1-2	CAWSVQGRTNYGYTF	TGTGCCTGGAGTGTACAGGGCAGAACTAACTATGGCTACACCTTC
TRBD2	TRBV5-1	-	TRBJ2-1	CASSERTSGSLDEQFF	TGCGCCAGCAGCGAAAGGACTAGCGGGAGCCTCGATGAGCAGTTCTTC
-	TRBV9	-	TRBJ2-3	CASSVEPMTDTQYF	TGTGCCAGCAGCGTCGAGCCCATGACAGATACGCAGTATTTT
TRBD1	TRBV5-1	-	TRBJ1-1	CASSLDQGGNTEAFF	TGCGCCAGCAGCTTGGACCAGGGGGGGAACACTGAAGCTTTCTTT
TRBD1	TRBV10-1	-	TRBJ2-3	CASSDRGYTDTQYF	TGCGCCAGCAGTGACAGGGGGTACACAGATACGCAGTATTTT
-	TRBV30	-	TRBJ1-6	CAWSPSSYNSPLHF	TGTGCCTGGAGTCCGAGCTCCTATAATTCACCCCTCCACTTT
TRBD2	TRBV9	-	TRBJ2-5	CASSGGLASQETQYF	TGTGCCAGCAGCGGGGGACTAGCGAGCCAAGAGACCCAGTACTTC
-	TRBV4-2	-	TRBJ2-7	CASSPQVFTYEQYF	TGTGCCAGCAGCCCACAGGTCTTCACCTACGAGCAGTACTTC
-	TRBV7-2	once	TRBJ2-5	CASSSRGGSAETQYF	TGTGCCAGCAGCTCCAGGGGCGGCTCAGCGGAGACCCAGTACTTC
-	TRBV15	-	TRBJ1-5	CATSREFTTGYSNQPQHF	TGTGCCACCAGCAGAGAGTTCACGACAGGATATAGCAATCAGCCCCAGCATTTT
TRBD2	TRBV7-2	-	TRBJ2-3	CASTRGRSGAQTDTQYF	TGTGCCAGCACCAGAGGGAGAAGCGGGGCCCAGACGGATACGCAGTATTTT
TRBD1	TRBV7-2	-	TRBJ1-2	CASSLAGQFTYGYTF	TGTGCCAGCAGCTTAGCGGGACAGTTTACCTATGGCTACACCTTC
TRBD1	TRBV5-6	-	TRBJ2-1	CASSTGQGAPWYEQFF	TGTGCCAGCAGCACCGGACAGGGGGCGCCTTGGTATGAGCAGTTCTTC
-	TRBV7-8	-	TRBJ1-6	CASSLPEGRGGSYNSPLHF	TGTGCCAGCAGCTTACCCGAGGGCAGGGGAGGGTCCTATAATTCACCCCTCCACTTT
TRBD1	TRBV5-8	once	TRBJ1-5	CASSRGQGRQPQHF	TGTGCCAGCAGCAGAGGACAGGGTCGGCAGCCCCAGCATTTT
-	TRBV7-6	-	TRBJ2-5	CASSPNAETQYF	TGTGCCAGCAGCCCTAACGCAGAGACCCAGTACTTC
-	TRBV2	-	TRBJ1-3	CASSLQSSGNTIYF	TGTGCCAGCAGTTTACAGTCCTCTGGAAACACCATATATTTT